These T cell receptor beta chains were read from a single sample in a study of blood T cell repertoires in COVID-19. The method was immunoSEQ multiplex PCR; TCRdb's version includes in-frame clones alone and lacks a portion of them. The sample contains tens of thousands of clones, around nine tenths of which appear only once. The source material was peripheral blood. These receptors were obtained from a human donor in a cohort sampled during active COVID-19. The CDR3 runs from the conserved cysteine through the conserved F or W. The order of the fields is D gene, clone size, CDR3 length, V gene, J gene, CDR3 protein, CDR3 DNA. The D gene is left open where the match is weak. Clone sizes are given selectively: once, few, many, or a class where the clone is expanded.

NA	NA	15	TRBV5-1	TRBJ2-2	CASSLARGSTGELFF	TGCGCCAGCAGCTTGGCACGGGGGAGTACCGGGGAGCTGTTTTTT
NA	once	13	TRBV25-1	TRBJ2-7	CASSVGLSPIRNF	TGTGCCAGCAGTGTGGGTTTATCCCCCATCAGGAACTTC
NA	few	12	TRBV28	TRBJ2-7	CASSLTSSEQYF	TGTGCCAGCAGTTTAACTAGCTCCGAGCAGTACTTC
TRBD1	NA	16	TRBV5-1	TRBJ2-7	CASSLVGTGGNRGEYF	TGCGCCAGCAGCTTGGTAGGGACAGGGGGTAACCGTGGGGAGTACTTC
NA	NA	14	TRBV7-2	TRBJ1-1	CASSSQGWSTEAFF	TGTGCCAGCAGCTCACAGGGATGGAGCACTGAAGCTTTCTTT
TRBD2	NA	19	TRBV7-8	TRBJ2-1	CASSSEGVAGGLRSYEQFF	TGTGCCAGCAGTTCCGAGGGGGTAGCGGGGGGCCTTCGATCGTATGAGCAGTTCTTC
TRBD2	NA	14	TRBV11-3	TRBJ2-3	CASSSGTSGDTQYF	TGTGCCAGCAGCTCCGGGACTAGCGGAGATACGCAGTATTTT
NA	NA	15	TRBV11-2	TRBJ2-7	CASSLQGSSIYEQYF	TGTGCCAGCAGCCTCCAGGGCTCTTCGATCTACGAGCAGTACTTC
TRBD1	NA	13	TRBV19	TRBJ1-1	CASSPEGATEAFF	TGTGCCAGTAGTCCGGAGGGGGCGACTGAAGCTTTCTTT
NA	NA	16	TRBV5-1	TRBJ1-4	CASRLTGGPTNEKLFF	TGCGCCAGCAGACTTACCGGAGGCCCAACTAATGAAAAACTGTTTTTT
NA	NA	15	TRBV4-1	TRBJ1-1	CASSQMAGGVAEAFF	TGCGCCAGCAGCCAAATGGCCGGGGGTGTTGCTGAAGCTTTCTTT
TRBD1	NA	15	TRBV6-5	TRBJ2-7	CASTMLPGQTYEQYF	TGTGCCAGCACCATGCTGCCGGGACAGACTTACGAGCAGTACTTC
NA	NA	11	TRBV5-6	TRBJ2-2	CASSRTGELFF	TGTGCCAGCAGCCGGACCGGGGAGCTGTTTTTT
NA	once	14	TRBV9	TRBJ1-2	CASSPQGRIYGYTF	TGTGCCAGCAGCCCCCAGGGCAGGATTTATGGCTACACCTTC
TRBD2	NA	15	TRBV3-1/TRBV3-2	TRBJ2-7	CASTIGLAGPYEQYF	TGTGCCAGCACTATCGGACTAGCGGGGCCCTACGAGCAGTACTTC
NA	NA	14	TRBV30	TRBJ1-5	CAWSSSGGGQPQHF	TGTGCCTGGTCCTCAAGCGGGGGAGGTCAGCCCCAGCATTTT
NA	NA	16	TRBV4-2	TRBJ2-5	CASSQDQGQLGETQYF	TGTGCCAGCAGCCAAGATCAGGGACAACTGGGAGAGACCCAGTACTTC
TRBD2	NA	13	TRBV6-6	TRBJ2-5	CASSLGRGRAQYF	TGTGCCAGCAGTTTGGGTCGTGGGAGGGCCCAGTACTTC
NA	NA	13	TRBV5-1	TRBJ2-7	CASSLKRLDEQYF	TGCGCCAGCAGCTTGAAGCGGCTGGACGAGCAGTACTTC
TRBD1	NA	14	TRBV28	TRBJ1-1	CASRPGTADTEAFF	TGTGCCAGCAGACCCGGGACAGCCGACACTGAAGCTTTCTTT
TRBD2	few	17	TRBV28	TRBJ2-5	CASSLWTSGSGSETQYF	TGTGCCAGCAGTTTGTGGACTAGCGGGAGCGGTTCGGAGACCCAGTACTTC
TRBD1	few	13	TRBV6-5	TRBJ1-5	CATARDRNQPQHF	TGTGCCACAGCCCGGGACAGAAATCAGCCCCAGCATTTT
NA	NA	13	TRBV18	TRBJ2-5	CASSPYFQETQYF	TGTGCCAGCTCACCGTACTTCCAAGAGACCCAGTACTTC
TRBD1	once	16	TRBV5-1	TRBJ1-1	CASSFAGGAPDTEAFF	TGCGCCAGCAGCTTTGCAGGGGGCGCCCCGGACACTGAAGCTTTCTTT